This T cell receptor beta chain was sequenced in a study of identical twins. Study-wide results and limits: Reduced insertions were recorded for abundant cord blood beta clonotypes, with no such pattern in memory repertoires.

A universal primer site was added by template switching, and unique molecular identifiers were carried by the cDNA. Using its own MiXCR run on the 5' RACE reads, TCRdb lists one record per CDR3 protein. The sample lists around 290,000 distinct CDR3 sequences, less than 9.5% seen once, with about 7.1% in the top ten. Germline V gives CDR1 LNHDA, CDR2 SQIVND (reference sequence). Deletions cut 10 bases from V and 0 bases from J, with 6 bases between. This CDR3 has 11 amino acids. This clonotype has just a few counts. The antigen is unknown. The data were also submitted as part of a second study, on yellow fever vaccine responses in identical twins. In that study: Twins' T cell vaccine responses reportedly looked partly convergent, partly personalized.

This chain connects TRBV19 to TRBJ1-1; D uncertain. The receptor's source is a woman younger than 35 in good health. The sample taken for sequencing was CD8+ T cells sorted from blood. The CDR3 loop is CATGMNTEAFF. CDR3 nucleotide sequence: TGTGCCACCGGAATGAACACTGAAGCTTTCTTT.